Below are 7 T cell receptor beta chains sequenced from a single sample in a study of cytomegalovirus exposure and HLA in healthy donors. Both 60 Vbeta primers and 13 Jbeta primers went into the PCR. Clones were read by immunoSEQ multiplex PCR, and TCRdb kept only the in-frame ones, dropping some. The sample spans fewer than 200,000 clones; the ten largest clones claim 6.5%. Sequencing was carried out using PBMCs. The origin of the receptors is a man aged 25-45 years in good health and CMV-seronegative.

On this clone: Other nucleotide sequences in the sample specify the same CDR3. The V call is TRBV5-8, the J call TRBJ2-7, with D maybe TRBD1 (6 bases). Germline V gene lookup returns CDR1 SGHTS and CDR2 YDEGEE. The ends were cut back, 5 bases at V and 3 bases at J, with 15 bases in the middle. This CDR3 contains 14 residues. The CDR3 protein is CASRRDRIFYEQYF. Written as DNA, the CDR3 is TGTGCCAGCAGGAGAGACAGGATTTTCTACGAGCAGTACTTC.

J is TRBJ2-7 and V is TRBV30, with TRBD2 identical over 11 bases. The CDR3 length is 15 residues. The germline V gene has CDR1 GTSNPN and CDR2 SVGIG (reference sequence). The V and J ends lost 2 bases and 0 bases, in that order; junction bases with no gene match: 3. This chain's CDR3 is CAWSLGLAGSYEQYF. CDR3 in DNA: TGTGCCTGGAGTCTTGGACTAGCGGGCTCCTACGAGCAGTACTTC.

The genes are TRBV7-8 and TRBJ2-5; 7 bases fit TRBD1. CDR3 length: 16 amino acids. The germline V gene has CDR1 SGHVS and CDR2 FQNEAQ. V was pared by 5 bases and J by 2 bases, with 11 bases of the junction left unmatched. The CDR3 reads CASSRSPGQMQETQYF. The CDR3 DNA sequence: TGTGCCAGCAGCCGGTCCCCGGGACAGATGCAAGAGACCCAGTACTTC.

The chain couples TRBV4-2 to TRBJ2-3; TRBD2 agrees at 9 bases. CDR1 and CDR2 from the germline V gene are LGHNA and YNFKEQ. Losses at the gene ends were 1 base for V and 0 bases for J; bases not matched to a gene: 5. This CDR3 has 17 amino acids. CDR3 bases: TGTGCCAGCAGCCAAGCGGCTAGCGGGGTTAGCACAGATACGCAGTATTTT. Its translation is CASSQAASGVSTDTQYF.

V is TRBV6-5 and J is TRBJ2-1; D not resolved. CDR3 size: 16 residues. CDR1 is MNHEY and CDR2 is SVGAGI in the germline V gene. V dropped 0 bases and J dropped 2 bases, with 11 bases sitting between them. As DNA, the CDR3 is TGTGCCAGCAGTTACTCAGCGCCGCCCGCCTACAATGAGCAGTTCTTC. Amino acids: CASSYSAPPAYNEQFF.

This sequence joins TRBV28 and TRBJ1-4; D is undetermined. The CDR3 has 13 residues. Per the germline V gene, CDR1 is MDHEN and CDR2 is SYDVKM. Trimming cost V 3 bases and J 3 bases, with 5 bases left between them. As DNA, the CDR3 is TGTGCCAGCAGTTTGAGGGCTAATGAAAAACTGTTTTTT. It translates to CASSLRANEKLFF.

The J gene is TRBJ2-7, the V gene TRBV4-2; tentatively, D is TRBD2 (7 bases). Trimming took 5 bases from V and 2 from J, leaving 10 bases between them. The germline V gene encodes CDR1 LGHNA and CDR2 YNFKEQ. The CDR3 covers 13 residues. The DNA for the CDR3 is TGTGCCAGCAGCGGAGGGGGGGCCTACGAGCAGTACTTC. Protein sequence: CASSGGGAYEQYF.